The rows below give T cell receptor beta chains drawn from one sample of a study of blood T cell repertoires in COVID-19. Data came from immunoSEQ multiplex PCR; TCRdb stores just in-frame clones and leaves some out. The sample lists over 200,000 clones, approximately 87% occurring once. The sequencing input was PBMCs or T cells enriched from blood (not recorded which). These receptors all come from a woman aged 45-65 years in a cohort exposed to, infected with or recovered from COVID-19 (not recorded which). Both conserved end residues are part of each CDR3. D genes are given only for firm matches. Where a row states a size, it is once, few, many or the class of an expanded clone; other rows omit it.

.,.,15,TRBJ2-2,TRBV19,CASSIWTVSSGELFF,TGTGCCAGTAGTATATGGACAGTTTCTAGCGGGGAGCTGTTTTTT
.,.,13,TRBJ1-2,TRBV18,CASSSGSNYGYTF,TGTGCCAGCTCATCAGGCAGCAACTATGGCTACACCTTC
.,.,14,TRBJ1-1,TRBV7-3,CASSVIHRAGEAFF,TGTGCCAGCAGCGTGATCCACAGGGCAGGTGAAGCTTTCTTT
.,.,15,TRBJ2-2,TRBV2,CASRADTSNTGELFF,TGTGCCAGCAGGGCGGACACCTCGAACACCGGGGAGCTGTTTTTT
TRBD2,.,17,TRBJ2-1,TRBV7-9,CASSSRTSGGAYNEQFF,TGTGCCAGCAGCTCCCGGACTAGCGGGGGAGCTTACAATGAGCAGTTCTTC
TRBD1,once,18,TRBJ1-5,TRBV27,CASSLLGYRDRFNQPQHF,TGTGCCAGCAGTTTATTGGGGTACCGGGACAGGTTTAATCAGCCCCAGCATTTT
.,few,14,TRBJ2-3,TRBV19,CASSKVPGKGTQYF,TGTGCCAGTAGTAAGGTGCCGGGGAAGGGTACGCAGTATTTT
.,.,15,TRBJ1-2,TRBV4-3,CASGHVRAGTWGYTF,TGCGCCAGCGGCCACGTAAGGGCAGGGACTTGGGGCTACACCTTC
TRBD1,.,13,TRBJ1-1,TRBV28,CASRDRGRTEAFF,TGTGCCTCCAGGGACAGGGGGCGGACTGAAGCTTTCTTT
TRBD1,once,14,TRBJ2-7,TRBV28,CASSYGTGGHEQYF,TGTGCCAGCAGTTACGGGACAGGGGGCCACGAGCAGTACTTC
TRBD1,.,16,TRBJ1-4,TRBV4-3,CASSTTKGQDRGKLFF,TGCGCCAGCAGCACGACTAAGGGACAGGACCGTGGAAAACTGTTTTTT
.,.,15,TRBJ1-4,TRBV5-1,CASSLEGFFNEKLFF,TGCGCCAGCAGCTTGGAGGGGTTCTTTAATGAAAAACTGTTTTTT
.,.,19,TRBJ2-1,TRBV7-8,CASSLPKSGEENVRNEQFF,TGTGCCAGCAGCTTGCCTAAATCAGGGGAAGAGAATGTGAGGAATGAGCAGTTCTTC
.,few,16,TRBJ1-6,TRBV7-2,CASSSGSGSYNSPLHF,TGTGCCAGCAGCAGCGGTTCGGGCTCCTATAATTCACCCCTCCACTTT
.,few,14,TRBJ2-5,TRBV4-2,CASSQDQWAETQYF,TGTGCCAGCAGCCAAGACCAGTGGGCAGAGACCCAGTACTTC
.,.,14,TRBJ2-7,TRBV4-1,CASSPKQGSYEQYF,TGCGCCAGCAGCCCCAAACAGGGCTCCTACGAGCAGTACTTC
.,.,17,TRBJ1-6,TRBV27,CASSLRQGVAYNSPLHF,TGTGCCAGCAGTTTGAGGCAGGGTGTCGCCTATAATTCACCCCTCCACTTT
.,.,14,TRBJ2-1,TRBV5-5,CASSPAPPGGEQFF,TGTGCCAGCAGCCCCGCCCCCCCTGGCGGGGAGCAGTTCTTC
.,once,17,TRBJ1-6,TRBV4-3,CASSQDSRGSYNSPLHF,TGCGCCAGCAGCCAAGATAGCAGGGGATCCTATAATTCACCCCTCCACTTT
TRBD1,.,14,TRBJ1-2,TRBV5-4,CASSPGTANYGYTF,TGTGCCAGCAGCCCCGGGACAGCTAACTATGGCTACACCTTC
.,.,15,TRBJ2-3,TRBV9,CASSVVGALTDTQYF,TGTGCCAGCAGCGTAGTGGGGGCCCTAACAGATACGCAGTATTTT
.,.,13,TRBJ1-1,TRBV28,CASSSPGQDEAFF,TGTGCCAGCAGTTCTCCCGGACAAGATGAAGCTTTCTTT
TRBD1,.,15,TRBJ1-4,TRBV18,CASSQRTGLSEKLFF,TGTGCCAGCTCACAGAGGACAGGGTTGAGTGAAAAACTGTTTTTT
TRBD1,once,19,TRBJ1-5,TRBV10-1,CASTSHCPGQGACNQPQHF,TGCGCCAGCACCTCACACTGTCCGGGACAGGGGGCCTGCAATCAGCCCCAGCATTTT
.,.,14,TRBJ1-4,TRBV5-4,CASSQGGENEKLFF,TGTGCCAGCAGCCAAGGGGGAGAGAATGAAAAACTGTTTTTT
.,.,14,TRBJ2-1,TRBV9,CASSAEAQTGEQFF,TGTGCCAGCAGCGCCGAGGCCCAAACCGGTGAGCAGTTCTTC
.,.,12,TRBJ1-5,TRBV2,CASSATGRSQHF,TGTGCCAGCAGCGCGACGGGAAGGTCCCAGCATTTT
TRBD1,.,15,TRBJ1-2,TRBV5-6,CASSLVGQVLYGYTF,TGTGCCAGCAGCTTGGTTGGACAGGTTCTCTATGGCTACACCTTC
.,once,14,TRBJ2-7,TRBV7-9,CASSLVALSPEQYF,TGTGCCAGCAGCTTAGTGGCCCTCTCGCCCGAGCAGTACTTC
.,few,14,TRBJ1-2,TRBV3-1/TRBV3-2,CASSQEGGSEGYTF,TGTGCCAGCAGCCAAGAAGGTGGTAGCGAGGGCTACACCTTC
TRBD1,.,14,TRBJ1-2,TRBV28,CASRTGQGVRGYTF,TGTGCCAGCAGGACGGGACAGGGAGTGAGGGGCTACACCTTC
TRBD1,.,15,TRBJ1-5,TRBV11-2,CASSVGGRTHQPQHF,TGTGCCAGCAGCGTAGGGGGCCGGACACATCAGCCCCAGCATTTT
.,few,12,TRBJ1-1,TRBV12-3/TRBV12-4,CASRGSGAEAFF,TGTGCCAGCAGGGGTTCGGGGGCTGAAGCTTTCTTT